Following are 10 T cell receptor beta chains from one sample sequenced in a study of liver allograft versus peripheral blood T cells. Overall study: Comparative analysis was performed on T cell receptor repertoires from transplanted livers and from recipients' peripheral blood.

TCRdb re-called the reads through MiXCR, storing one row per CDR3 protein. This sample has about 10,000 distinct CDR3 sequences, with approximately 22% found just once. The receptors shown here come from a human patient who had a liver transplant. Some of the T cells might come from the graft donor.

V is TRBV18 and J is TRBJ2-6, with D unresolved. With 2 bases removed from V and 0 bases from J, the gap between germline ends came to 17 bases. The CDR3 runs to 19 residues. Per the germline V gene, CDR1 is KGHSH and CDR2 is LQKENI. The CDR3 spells CASSPVGISPPSGANVLTF. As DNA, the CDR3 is TGTGCCAGCTCACCAGTAGGGATTAGCCCTCCCTCTGGGGCCAACGTCCTGACTTTC.

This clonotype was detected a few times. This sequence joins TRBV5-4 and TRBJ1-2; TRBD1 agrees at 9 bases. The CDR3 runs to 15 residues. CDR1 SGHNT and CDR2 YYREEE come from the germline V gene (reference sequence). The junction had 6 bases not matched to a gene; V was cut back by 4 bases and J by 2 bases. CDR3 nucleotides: TGTGCCAGCAGCCAGAGGACAGGGGCCAACTATGGCTACACCTTC. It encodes CASSQRTGANYGYTF.

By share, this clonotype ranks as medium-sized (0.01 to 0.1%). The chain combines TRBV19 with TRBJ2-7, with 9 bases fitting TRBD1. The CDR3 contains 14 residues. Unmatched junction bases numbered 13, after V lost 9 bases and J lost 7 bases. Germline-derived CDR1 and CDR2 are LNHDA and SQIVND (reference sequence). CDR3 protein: CASSTGRTGVEQYF. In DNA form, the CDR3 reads TGTGCCAGCTCTACGGGACGGACAGGGGTAGAGCAGTACTTC.

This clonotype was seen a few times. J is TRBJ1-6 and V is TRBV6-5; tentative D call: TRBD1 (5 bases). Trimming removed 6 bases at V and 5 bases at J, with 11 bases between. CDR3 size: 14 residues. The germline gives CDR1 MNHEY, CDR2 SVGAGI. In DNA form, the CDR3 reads TGTGCCAGCAGCGCAGGACAAAATAATTCACCCCTCCACTTT. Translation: CASSAGQNNSPLHF.

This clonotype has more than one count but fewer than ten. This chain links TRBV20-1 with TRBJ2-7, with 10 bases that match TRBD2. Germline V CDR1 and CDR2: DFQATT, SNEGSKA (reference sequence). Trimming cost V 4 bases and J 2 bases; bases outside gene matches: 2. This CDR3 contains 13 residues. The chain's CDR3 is CSANLAGAYEQYF. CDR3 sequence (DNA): TGCAGTGCTAATCTAGCGGGGGCCTACGAGCAGTACTTC.

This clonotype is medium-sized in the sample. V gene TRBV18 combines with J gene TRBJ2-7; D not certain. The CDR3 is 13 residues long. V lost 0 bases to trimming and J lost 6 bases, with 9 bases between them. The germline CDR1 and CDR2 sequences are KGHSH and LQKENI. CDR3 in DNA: TGTGCCAGCTCACCACCGAGTACGGGCGAGCAGTACTTC. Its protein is CASSPPSTGEQYF.

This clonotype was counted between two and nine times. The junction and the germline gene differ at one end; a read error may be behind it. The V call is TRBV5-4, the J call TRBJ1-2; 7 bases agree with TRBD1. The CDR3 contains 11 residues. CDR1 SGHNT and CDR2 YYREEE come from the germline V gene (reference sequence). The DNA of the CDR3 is TGTGCCAGCAGCTTGGATAGGGACAGTAGCTTC. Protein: CASSLDRDSSF.

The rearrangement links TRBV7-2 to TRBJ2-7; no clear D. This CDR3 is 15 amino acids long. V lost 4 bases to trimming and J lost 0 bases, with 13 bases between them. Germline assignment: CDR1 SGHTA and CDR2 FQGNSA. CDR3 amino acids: CASSYILLGSYEQYF. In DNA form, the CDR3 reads TGTGCCAGCAGCTACATTTTATTGGGCTCCTACGAGCAGTACTTC. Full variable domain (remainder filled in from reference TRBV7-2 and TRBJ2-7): GAGVSQSPSNKVTEKGKDVELRCDPISGHTALYWYRQSLGQGLEFLIYFQGNSAPDKSGLPSDRFSAERTGGSVSTLTIQRTQQEDSAVYLCASSYILLGSYEQYFGPGTRLTVT.

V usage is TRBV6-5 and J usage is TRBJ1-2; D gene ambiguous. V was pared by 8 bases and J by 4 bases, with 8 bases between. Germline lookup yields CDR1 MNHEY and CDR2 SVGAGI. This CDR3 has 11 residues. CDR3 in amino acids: CASGRSYGYTF. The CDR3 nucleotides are TGTGCCAGCGGGCGGTCCTATGGCTACACCTTC.

CDR3 DNA: TGTGCCAGCTCATCAACCTACGAGCAGTACTTC. It translates to CASSSTYEQYF. This chain connects TRBV18 to TRBJ2-7; D gene ambiguous. The CDR3 length is 11 residues. Between the trimmed V and J ends, which lost 5 bases and 2 bases, there was a span of 4 bases. Looked up from germline, CDR1 is KGHSH and CDR2 is LQKENI.